This is a list of T cell receptor beta chains from one sample in a study of T cells expressing NK-cell markers. One entry per CDR3 protein, without DNA, is what TCRdb gives after re-calling the 5' RACE reads. The sample totals about 5,000 distinct CDR3 sequences. The material sequenced was blood T cells: a sorted CD56 or NKG2C T cell subset, CD4+ or CD8+ T cells, or bulk PBMC T cells (not recorded which). The source is a man between 18 and 29 years old in good health. CDR3s include the opening cysteine and the closing phenylalanine or tryptophan. Only some rows state a clone size, as once, few, many or a class for expanded clones.

TRBJ2-1	-	TRBV15	CATSRAGLPIYNEQFF
TRBJ2-1	medium-sized	TRBV4-2	CASSQEGLYNEQFF
TRBJ2-5	-	TRBV28	CASSRTLAGGETQYF
TRBJ2-5	medium-sized	TRBV7-9	CASSLSQLQETQYF
TRBJ1-3	medium-sized	TRBV5-1	CASSPGRSVSGNTIYF
TRBJ2-1	-	TRBV15	CATSSTTSGGVYNEQFF
TRBJ2-7	medium-sized	TRBV30	CAWSGGWLYEQYF
TRBJ2-7	medium-sized	TRBV29-1	CSVEEQGAAYEQYF
TRBJ2-1	medium-sized	TRBV6-1	CASSEQSGSYNEQFF
TRBJ2-5	medium-sized	TRBV11-2	CASSSGQGREETQYF
TRBJ2-1	medium-sized	TRBV7-2	CASSWTSDSYNEQFF
TRBJ2-6	medium-sized	TRBV5-6	CASSLNRGSGANVLTF
TRBJ1-1	-	TRBV7-6	CASSGAGGLKKNTEAFF
TRBJ1-6	medium-sized	TRBV5-1	CASSLAGGENSPLHF
TRBJ2-2	-	TRBV7-6	CASSLDGGTGELFF
TRBJ1-1	medium-sized	TRBV6-2/TRBV6-3	CASRPRPNTEAFF